This T cell receptor beta chain is from a study of shared clonotypes between healthy human individuals. Study-level results: Sharing across four donors was seen in roughly 5% of naive CD4 clonotypes. When compared with the clonotypes that were shared by all four sorted-subset donors, the non-shared clonotypes turned out to have lower generation probabilities. Having only a few donors restricted how much genetic and exposure-history diversity was captured.

The CDR3 runs 18 residues. The germline gives CDR1 LNHNV, CDR2 YYDKDF (reference sequence). Trimming took 5 bases from V and 0 from J; bases not matched to a gene: 10. Deep was the level at which the assay was run. TCRdb's copy holds only in-frame clones and misses some; the assay was immunoSEQ multiplex PCR. Among 730,000 or so clones listed, around 72% were seen once. Notes on this clone: As yet, its antigen is unknown.

This TCR was recovered from a woman in her twenties or thirties in good health. Source material: memory CD4+ T cells sorted from blood. Subset specified: CD45RA-negative fraction. The chain recombines TRBV15 with TRBJ2-6, with TRBD1 matching over 7 bases. CDR3 amino acids: CATSSHSQGSSGANVLTF. CDR3 bases: TGTGCCACCAGCTCCCACTCACAGGGGAGCTCTGGGGCCAACGTCCTGACTTTC.